The 25 T cell receptor beta chains given below trace back to one sample, sequenced in a study of cytotoxic CD8 clonotypes in ibrutinib-treated CLL. The method was immunoSEQ multiplex PCR; TCRdb's version includes in-frame clones alone and lacks a portion of them. The sample contains roughly 220,000 clones, roughly 79% of which appear only once. Source: PBMCs, taken after 12 months of ibrutinib treatment. These receptors originate from a human donor with chronic lymphocytic leukemia.

This clone was counted once. The chain links TRBV7-6 to TRBJ2-1; TRBD2 might be the D (7 bases). Germline CDR1 and CDR2: SGHVS and FNYEAQ. There are 15 residues in the CDR3. Trimming removed 3 bases at V and 6 bases at J, with 15 bases between. The CDR3 is CASSFPRGAFNEQFF. The CDR3, as DNA: TGTGCCAGCAGCTTTCCTCGGGGGGCCTTCAATGAGCAGTTCTTC.

The V and J genes are TRBV2 and TRBJ1-4; no clear D. The germline V and J ends were trimmed by 7 bases and 4 bases, with 13 bases remaining between them. CDR3 length equals 14 residues. Germline V gene lookup returns CDR1 SNHLY and CDR2 FYNNEI. The CDR3 reads CASTRLGINEKLFF. DNA of the CDR3: TGTGCCAGCACTCGACTAGGGATTAATGAAAAACTGTTTTTT.

The rearrangement joins TRBV9 to TRBJ2-2, with D unclear. CDR1 is SGDLS, CDR2 YYNGEE, per germline. Trimming took 2 bases from V and 2 from J, leaving 10 bases between them. The CDR3 consists of 15 residues. CDR3 in amino acids: CASSVLSRNTGELFF. CDR3 in DNA: TGTGCCAGCAGCGTTTTAAGCAGAAACACCGGGGAGCTGTTTTTT.

The gene calls are TRBV6-5 and TRBJ1-1; D might be TRBD1 (6 bases). The V end lost 0 bases, the J end lost 5 bases, and 13 bases lay between the germline ends. The CDR3 extends over 15 amino acids. Germline CDR1 reads MNHEY; CDR2 reads SVGAGI. The CDR3 protein is CASSYSGGLVTEAFF. CDR3 nucleotide sequence: TGTGCCAGCAGTTACTCGGGGGGCTTGGTAACTGAAGCTTTCTTT.

The chain uses TRBV29-1 and TRBJ2-5; 10 nucleotides match TRBD1. The CDR3 length is 14 residues. With V trimmed by 0 bases and J by 3 bases, 1 base remained unmatched. Germline V gives CDR1 SQVTM, CDR2 ANQGSEA. The CDR3 sequence: CSVEEGTGEETQYF. The CDR3 DNA reads TGCAGCGTTGAAGAGGGGACAGGGGAAGAGACCCAGTACTTC.

The chain links TRBV11-3 to TRBJ2-3, with a tentative D call TRBD1 (7 bases). The CDR3 has 14 amino acids. From germline, CDR1 is SGHNT and CDR2 YENEEA. Trimming cost V 5 bases and J 4 bases, with 13 bases left between them. Here the CDR3 DNA reads TGTGCCAGCAGCAAGCAGGGGGGCGCAGATACGCAGTATTTT. Translation gives CASSKQGGADTQYF.

This chain connects TRBV11-2 to TRBJ2-5, with a possible D match to TRBD1 (5 bases). Germline assignment: CDR1 SGHAT and CDR2 FQNNGV. The V end lost 5 bases, the J end lost 5 bases, and 15 bases lay between the germline ends. The CDR3 consists of 14 residues. CDR3 nucleotides: TGTGCCAGCAGCCCCTTCGGAAGGGGCGAGACCCAGTACTTC. Translated, it gives CASSPFGRGETQYF.

A remark on this clone: The same CDR3 arises from other DNA sequences in this sample as well. The chain links TRBV30 to TRBJ1-2, with TRBD1 matching over 10 bases. This CDR3 contains 14 residues. The germline V gene encodes CDR1 GTSNPN and CDR2 SVGIG (reference sequence). Trimming at V came to 2 bases and at J to 2 bases, leaving 2 bases not matched to a gene. Written as DNA, the CDR3 is TGTGCCTGGAGTACGGACAGGGGGAACTATGGCTACACCTTC. Protein product: CAWSTDRGNYGYTF. The entire variable domain, with the rest obtained from reference TRBV30 and TRBJ1-2, is as follows: SQTIHQWPATLVQPVGSPLSLECTVEGTSNPNLYWYRQAAGRGLQLLFYSVGIGQISSEVPQNLSASRPQDRQFILSSKKLLLSDSGFYLCAWSTDRGNYGYTFGSGTRLTVV.

The V call is TRBV25-1, the J call TRBJ1-1; D unclear. Germline CDR1 is MGHDK and CDR2 is SYGVNS. The CDR3 runs to 11 residues. V lost 6 bases to trimming and J lost 2 bases, with 4 bases between them. The CDR3 is CASSLNTEAFF. Here the CDR3 DNA reads TGTGCCAGCAGCTTAAACACTGAAGCTTTCTTT.

This chain connects TRBV6-1 to TRBJ2-7; TRBD1 is a possible D gene (5 bases). The CDR3 is 13 residues long. Per the germline V gene, CDR1 is MNHNS and CDR2 is SASEGT. The V gene lost 6 bases and the J gene lost 3 bases, with 12 bases spanning the gap. CDR3: CASSERQFYEQYF. CDR3 DNA sequence: TGTGCCAGCAGCGAACGACAGTTCTACGAGCAGTACTTC.

This chain connects TRBV4-2 to TRBJ1-2; D remains ambiguous. V lost 0 bases to trimming and J lost 4 bases, with 9 bases between them. CDR3 length equals 14 residues. Germline V gene sequence: CDR1 LGHNA, CDR2 YNFKEQ. DNA for the CDR3: TGTGCCAGCAGCCAAGAGGCCAGCCTCTATGGCTACACCTTC. It encodes CASSQEASLYGYTF.

The chain is built from TRBV19 and TRBJ1-1; D might be TRBD1 (5 bases). V dropped 5 bases and J dropped 0 bases, with 19 bases sitting between them. The CDR3 has 17 residues. The V gene's germline CDR1 is LNHDA and CDR2 SQIVND (reference sequence). CDR3 residues: CASSAGWRGQMNTEAFF. As DNA, the CDR3 is TGTGCCAGTAGTGCAGGGTGGAGAGGGCAGATGAACACTGAAGCTTTCTTT.

The rearrangement joins TRBV5-1 to TRBJ2-5; the match to TRBD2 covers 11 bases. CDR3 length equals 16 residues. Germline values: CDR1 SGHRS, CDR2 YFSETQ. The J segment lost 2 bases and the V segment lost 0 bases, leaving 3 bases of the junction unmatched. CDR3 sequence (DNA): TGCGCCAGCAGCTTGGCCGGGACTAGCGGTCAAGAGACCCAGTACTTC. Its translation is CASSLAGTSGQETQYF.

This clone has only one observation. The chain has TRBV6-5 and TRBJ1-6, with 10 bases lining up with TRBD1. V lost 4 bases and J lost 9; bases outside the gene matches: 6. This CDR3 contains 15 residues. Germline values: CDR1 MNHEY, CDR2 SVGAGI. CDR3 nucleotides: TGTGCCAGCAGTTCCATCCGGGACAGGGGTTCACCCCTCCACTTT. Translated: CASSSIRDRGSPLHF.

This rearrangement joins TRBV11-2 to TRBJ2-5; tentatively, D is TRBD1 or TRBD2 (5 bases each). This CDR3 is 15 amino acids long. Germline V CDR1 and CDR2: SGHAT, FQNNGV. Trimming shortened V by 5 bases and J by 2 bases, and 15 bases separated the two germline ends. The CDR3 coding sequence is TGTGCCAGCAGCGTATCTTCGGGGCATCAAGAGACCCAGTACTTC. Encoded protein: CASSVSSGHQETQYF.

V is TRBV6-1 and J is TRBJ2-2; 8 nucleotides agree with TRBD2. The CDR3 extends over 16 amino acids. Germline-derived CDR1 and CDR2 are MNHNS and SASEGT. Trimming took 3 bases from V and 0 from J; bases not matched to a gene: 3. The CDR3 DNA is TGTGCCAGCAGTGACACGGGACTAGCGAACACCGGGGAGCTGTTTTTT. Protein sequence: CASSDTGLANTGELFF.

The rearrangement links TRBV5-6 to TRBJ1-1; tentative D call: TRBD1 (6 bases). The germline gives CDR1 SGHDT, CDR2 YYEEEE. This CDR3 has 16 residues. Trimming cost V 0 bases and J 5 bases, with 17 bases left between them. The CDR3 DNA reads as TGTGCCAGCAGCTTGGAACAGGGATGGGTTAGGACTGAAGCTTTCTTT. Translated: CASSLEQGWVRTEAFF.

CDR3 protein: CASSDGGGYGYTF. Written as DNA, the CDR3 is TGTGCCAGCAGCGACGGAGGGGGCTATGGCTACACCTTC. The chain is built from TRBV11-3 and TRBJ1-2, with D possibly matching TRBD1 (6 bases). Trimming removed 5 bases from V and 4 bases from J, with 11 bases in between. The V gene's germline CDR1 is SGHNT and CDR2 YENEEA. The length of the CDR3 is 13 residues.

This clone showed up many times. V and J are TRBV10-1 and TRBJ2-7; 7 positions agree with TRBD1. Germline V gene data show CDR1 as WNHNN and CDR2 as SYGVQD (reference sequence). The CDR3 has 14 amino acids. J gave up 7 bases and V 6 bases, and 12 bases lay outside the gene matches. As DNA, the CDR3 is TGCGCCAGCAGCTTACAGGGGAATCCGAAAGAGCAGTACTTC. Its translation: CASSLQGNPKEQYF.

V is TRBV5-1 and J is TRBJ1-4; TRBD1 aligns across 7 bases. Germline values: CDR1 SGHRS, CDR2 YFSETQ. V lost 5 bases and J lost 7; bases outside the gene matches: 14. The CDR3 is 16 residues long. The DNA of the CDR3 is TGCGCCAGCAGTTCAGGGGGTTTATCGGAGTTTGAAAAACTGTTTTTT. As protein: CASSSGGLSEFEKLFF.

The rearrangement uses TRBV7-9 and TRBJ1-4; no clear D. V was pared by 4 bases and J by 0 bases, with 9 bases between. CDR1 is SEHNR, CDR2 FQNEAQ, per germline (reference sequence). The CDR3 spans 15 residues. CDR3 region: CASSSLGATNEKLFF. CDR3 nucleotide sequence: TGTGCCAGCAGCTCCCTCGGGGCAACTAATGAAAAACTGTTTTTT.

The rearrangement joins TRBV18 to TRBJ2-3, with 10 positions matching TRBD1. CDR1 KGHSH and CDR2 LQKENI come from the germline V gene. The CDR3 is made up of 15 amino acids. The V and J ends lost 0 bases and 7 bases, in that order; junction bases with no gene match: 4. As DNA, the CDR3 is TGTGCCAGCTCACCACCGACGGGACAGGGGAATACGCAGTATTTT. As protein: CASSPPTGQGNTQYF.

The chain recombines TRBV5-1 with TRBJ2-7; TRBD1 matches 11 bases. The V and J ends lost 7 bases and 1 base, in that order; junction bases with no gene match: 10. Per the germline V gene, CDR1 is SGHRS and CDR2 is YFSETQ. CDR3 length equals 16 residues. The CDR3 spells CASASGGTGGSYEQYF. The CDR3 region has the DNA TGCGCCAGCGCTTCAGGCGGGACAGGGGGTTCCTACGAGCAGTACTTC.

This chain joins TRBV2 and TRBJ1-1; 10 nucleotides match TRBD1. The CDR3 is 14 residues long. Germline CDR1 reads SNHLY; CDR2 reads FYNNEI. J was trimmed by 8 bases and V by 6 bases; bases with no gene match: 9. The CDR3 is CASRGTGVPVEAFF. CDR3 nucleotides: TGTGCCAGCAGGGGGACAGGGGTTCCCGTCGAAGCTTTCTTT.

The chain links TRBV19 to TRBJ1-1; D unclear. The V gene lost 6 bases and the J gene lost 0 bases, with 14 bases spanning the gap. This CDR3 comprises 15 residues. Germline loops: CDR1 LNHDA, CDR2 SQIVND (reference sequence). The CDR3 DNA reads as TGTGCCAGTAGGAGAGGAGGCCAGATGAACACTGAAGCTTTCTTT. It encodes CASRRGGQMNTEAFF.